There are many counts of the clone carrying this TCR beta chain. Its cognate antigen is unknown. V lost 3 bases, J lost 2 bases, and 10 bases lay in between. This CDR3 is 14 amino acids long. Looked up from germline, CDR1 is SEHNR and CDR2 is FQNEAQ (reference sequence). This record comes from a study of Graves' ophthalmopathy and Graves' hyperthyroidism. RNA transcripts served as template for amplifying TCR beta CDR3 sequences. HTBI primers were used in a first-round RT-PCR, which preceded a second-round multiplex PCR. A single record per CDR3 protein comes from TCRdb applying MiXCR to the multiplex PCR reads. Altogether 300,000 to 400,000 distinct CDR3 sequences are present, 15% to 20% being singletons, with the ten largest covering roughly 2.4%. Broader study findings: The model's ophthalmopathy progression predictions had roughly 71% sensitivity and over 72% specificity.

The source material was peripheral blood. This chain links TRBV7-9 with TRBJ1-1, with D uncertain. This TCR was recovered from an adult woman with stable Graves' hyperthyroidism. CDR3 bases: TGTGCCAGCAGCTTTGGCTCAGTTAACACTGAAGCTTTCTTT. It codes for CASSFGSVNTEAFF.